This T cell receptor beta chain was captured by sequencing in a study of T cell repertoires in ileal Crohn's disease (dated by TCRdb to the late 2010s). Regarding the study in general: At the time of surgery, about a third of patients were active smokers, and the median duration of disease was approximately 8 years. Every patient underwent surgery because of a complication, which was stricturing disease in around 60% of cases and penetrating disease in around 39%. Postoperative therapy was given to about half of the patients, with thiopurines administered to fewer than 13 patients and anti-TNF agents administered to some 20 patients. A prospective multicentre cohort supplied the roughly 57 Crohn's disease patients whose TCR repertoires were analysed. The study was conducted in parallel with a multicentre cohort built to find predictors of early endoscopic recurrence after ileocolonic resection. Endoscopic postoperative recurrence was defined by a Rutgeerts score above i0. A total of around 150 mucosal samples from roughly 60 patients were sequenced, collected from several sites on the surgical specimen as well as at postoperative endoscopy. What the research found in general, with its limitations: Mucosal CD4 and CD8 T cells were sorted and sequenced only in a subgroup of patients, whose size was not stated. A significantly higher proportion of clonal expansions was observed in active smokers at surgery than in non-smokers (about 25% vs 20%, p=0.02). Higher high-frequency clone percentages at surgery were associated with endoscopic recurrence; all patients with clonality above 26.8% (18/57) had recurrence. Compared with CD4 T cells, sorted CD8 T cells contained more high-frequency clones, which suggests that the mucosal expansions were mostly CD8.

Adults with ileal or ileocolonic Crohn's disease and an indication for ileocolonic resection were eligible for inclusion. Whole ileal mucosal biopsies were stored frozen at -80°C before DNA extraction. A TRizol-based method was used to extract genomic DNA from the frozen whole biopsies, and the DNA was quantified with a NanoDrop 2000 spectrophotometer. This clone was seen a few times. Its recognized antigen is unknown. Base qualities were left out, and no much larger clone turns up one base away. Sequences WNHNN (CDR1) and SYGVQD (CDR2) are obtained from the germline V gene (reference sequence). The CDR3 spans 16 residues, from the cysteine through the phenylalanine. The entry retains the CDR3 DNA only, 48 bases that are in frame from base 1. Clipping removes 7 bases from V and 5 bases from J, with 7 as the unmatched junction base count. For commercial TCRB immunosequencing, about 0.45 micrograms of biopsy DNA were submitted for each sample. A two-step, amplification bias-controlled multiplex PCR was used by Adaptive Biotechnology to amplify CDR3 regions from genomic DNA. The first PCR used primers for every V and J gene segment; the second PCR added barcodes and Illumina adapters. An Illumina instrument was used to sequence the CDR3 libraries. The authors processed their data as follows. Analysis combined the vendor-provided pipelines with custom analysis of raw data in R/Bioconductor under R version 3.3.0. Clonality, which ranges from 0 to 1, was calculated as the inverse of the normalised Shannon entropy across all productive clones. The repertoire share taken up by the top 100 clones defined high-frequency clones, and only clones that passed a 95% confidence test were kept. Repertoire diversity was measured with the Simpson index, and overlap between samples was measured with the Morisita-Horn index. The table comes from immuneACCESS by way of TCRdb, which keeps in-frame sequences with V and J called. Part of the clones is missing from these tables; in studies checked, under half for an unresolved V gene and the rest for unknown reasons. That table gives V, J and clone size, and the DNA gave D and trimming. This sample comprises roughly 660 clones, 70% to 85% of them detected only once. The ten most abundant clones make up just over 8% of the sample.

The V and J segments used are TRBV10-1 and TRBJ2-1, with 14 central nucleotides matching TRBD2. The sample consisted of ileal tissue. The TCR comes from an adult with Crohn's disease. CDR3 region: CASKPGLAGDHNEQFF. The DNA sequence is TGCGCCAGCAAACCGGGACTAGCGGGAGACCACAATGAGCAGTTCTTC.